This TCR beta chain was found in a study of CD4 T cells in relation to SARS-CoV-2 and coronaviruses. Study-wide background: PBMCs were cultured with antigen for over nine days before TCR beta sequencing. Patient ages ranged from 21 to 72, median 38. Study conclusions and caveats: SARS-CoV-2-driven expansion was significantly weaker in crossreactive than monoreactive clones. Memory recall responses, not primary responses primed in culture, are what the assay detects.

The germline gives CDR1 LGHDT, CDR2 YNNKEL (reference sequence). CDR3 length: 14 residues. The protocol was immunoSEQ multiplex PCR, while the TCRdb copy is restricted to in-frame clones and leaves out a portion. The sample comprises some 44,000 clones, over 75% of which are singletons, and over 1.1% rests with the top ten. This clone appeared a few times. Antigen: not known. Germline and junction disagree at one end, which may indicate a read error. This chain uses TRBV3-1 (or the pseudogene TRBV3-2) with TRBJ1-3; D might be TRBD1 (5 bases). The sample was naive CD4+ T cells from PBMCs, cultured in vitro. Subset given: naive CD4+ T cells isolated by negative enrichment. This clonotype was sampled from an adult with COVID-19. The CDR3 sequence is CASSQDGGIGTLNF. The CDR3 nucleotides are TGTGCCAGCAGCCAAGACGGCGGCATTGGGACCTTAAATTTT.